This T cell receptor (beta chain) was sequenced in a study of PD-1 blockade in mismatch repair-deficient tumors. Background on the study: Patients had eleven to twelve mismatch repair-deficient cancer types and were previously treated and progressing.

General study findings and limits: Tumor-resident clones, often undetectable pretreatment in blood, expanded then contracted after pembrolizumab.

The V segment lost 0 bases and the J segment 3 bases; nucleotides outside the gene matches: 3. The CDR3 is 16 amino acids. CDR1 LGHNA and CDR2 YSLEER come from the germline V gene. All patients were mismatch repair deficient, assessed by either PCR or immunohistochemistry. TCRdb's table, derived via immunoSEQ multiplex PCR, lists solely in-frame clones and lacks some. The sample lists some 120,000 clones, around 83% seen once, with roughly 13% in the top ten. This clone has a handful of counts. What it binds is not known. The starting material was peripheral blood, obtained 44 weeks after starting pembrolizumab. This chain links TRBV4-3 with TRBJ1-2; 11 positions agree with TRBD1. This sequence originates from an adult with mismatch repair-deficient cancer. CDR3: CASSQEWDRGDYGYTF. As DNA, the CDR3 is TGCGCCAGCAGCCAAGAGTGGGACAGGGGGGACTATGGCTACACCTTC.